This TCR beta chain was sequenced for a study of monozygotic twins with inflammatory bowel disease. Study observations and caveats: On the inverse Simpson index, IBD patients scored lower for TCRbeta diversity than healthy co-twins. Limited statistical power may explain no repertoire similarity difference between concordant and discordant twins.

Unfractionated whole blood yielded total RNA, and T cells were not sorted. This CDR3 region has 14 residues. Germline CDR1 is ENHRY and CDR2 is SYGVKD. UMIs bearing a 6-nucleotide sample barcode were added through template switching. One entry per CDR3 protein, without DNA, is what TCRdb gives after re-calling the 5' RACE reads. This repertoire includes 300,000 to 400,000 distinct CDR3 sequences. Turning to this clonotype: The antigen remains undetermined.

The TCR originated in a human donor with ulcerative colitis or Crohn's disease, or a healthy co-twin of an affected twin (not recorded which). Sequenced material: blood. The V call is TRBV10-3, the J call TRBJ2-7; without DNA, the TCRdb call of TRBD1 cannot be checked. The CDR3 sequence is CAISEEGQGGEQYF.